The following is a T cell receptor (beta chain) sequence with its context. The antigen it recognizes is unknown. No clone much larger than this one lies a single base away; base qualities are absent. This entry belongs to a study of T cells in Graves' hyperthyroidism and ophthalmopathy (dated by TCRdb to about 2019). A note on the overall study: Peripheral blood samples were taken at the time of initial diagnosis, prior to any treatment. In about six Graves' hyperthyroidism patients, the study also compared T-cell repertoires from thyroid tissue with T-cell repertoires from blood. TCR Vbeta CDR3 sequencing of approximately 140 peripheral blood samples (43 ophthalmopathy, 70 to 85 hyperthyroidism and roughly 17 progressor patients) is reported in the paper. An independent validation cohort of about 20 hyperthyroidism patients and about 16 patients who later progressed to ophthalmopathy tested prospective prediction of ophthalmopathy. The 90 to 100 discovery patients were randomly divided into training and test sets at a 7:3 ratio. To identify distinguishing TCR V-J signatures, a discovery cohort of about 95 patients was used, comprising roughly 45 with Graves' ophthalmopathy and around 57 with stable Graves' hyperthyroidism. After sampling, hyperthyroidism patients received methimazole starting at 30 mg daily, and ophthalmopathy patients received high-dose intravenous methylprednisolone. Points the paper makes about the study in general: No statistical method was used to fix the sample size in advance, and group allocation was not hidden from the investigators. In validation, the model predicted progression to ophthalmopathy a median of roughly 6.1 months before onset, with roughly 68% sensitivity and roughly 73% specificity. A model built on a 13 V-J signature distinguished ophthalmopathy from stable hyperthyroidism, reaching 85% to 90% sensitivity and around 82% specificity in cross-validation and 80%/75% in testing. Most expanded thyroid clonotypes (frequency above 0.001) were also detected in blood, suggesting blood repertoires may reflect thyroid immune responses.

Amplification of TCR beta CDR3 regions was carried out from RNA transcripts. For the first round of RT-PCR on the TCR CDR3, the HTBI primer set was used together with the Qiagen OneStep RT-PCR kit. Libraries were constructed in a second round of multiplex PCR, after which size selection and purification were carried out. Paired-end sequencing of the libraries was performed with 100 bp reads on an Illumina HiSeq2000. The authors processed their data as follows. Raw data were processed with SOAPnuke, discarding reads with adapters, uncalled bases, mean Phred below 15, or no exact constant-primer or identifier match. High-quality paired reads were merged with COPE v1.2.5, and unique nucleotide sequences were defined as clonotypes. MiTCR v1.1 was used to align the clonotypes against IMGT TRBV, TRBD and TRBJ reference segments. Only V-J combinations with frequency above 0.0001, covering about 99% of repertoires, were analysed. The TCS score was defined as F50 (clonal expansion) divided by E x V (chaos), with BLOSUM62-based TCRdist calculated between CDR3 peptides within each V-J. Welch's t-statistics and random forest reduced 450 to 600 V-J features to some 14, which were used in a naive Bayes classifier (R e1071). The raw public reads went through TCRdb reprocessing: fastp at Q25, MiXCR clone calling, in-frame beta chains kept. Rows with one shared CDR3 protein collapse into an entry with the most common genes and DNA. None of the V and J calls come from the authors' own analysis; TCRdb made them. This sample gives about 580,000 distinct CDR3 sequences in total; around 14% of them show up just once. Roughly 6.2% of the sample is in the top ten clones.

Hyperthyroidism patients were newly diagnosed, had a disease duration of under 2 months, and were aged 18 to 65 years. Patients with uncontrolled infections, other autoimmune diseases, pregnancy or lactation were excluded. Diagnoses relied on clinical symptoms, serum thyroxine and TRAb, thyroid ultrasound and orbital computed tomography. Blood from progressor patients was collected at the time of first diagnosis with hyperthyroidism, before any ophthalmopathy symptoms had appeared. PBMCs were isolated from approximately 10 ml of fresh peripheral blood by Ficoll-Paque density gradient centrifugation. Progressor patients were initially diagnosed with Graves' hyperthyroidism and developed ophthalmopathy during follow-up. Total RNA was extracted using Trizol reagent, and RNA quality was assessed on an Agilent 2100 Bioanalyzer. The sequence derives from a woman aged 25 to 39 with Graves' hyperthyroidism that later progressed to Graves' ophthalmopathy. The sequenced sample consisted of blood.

CDR3 loop: CSAGEPAGVYNEQFF. The sequenced DNA: TGCAGTGCGGGGGAACCAGCGGGAGTCTACAATGAGCAGTTCTTC. Recombination connected TRBV20-1 to TRBJ2-1; a stretch of 8 junction bases matches TRBD2. Germline trimming amounts to 6 bases on V and 3 bases on J, with 10 as the count of junction bases outside the gene matches. The CDR3 holds 15 amino acids from the cysteine to the phenylalanine. Solely the CDR3 DNA is kept, with 45 bases framed from the first base. In the germline V gene (reference sequence), CDR1 corresponds to DFQATT and CDR2 to SNEGSKA.